The T cell receptor beta chain described here comes from a study of blood T cell repertoires in COVID-19. Overall study: The samples span acute and convalescent COVID-19 from the United States, Italy and Spain. PBMCs, B-cell-depleted T cells, or T cells were the source of the cDNA or gDNA that made up the material.

Original data processing: By means of reference gene primer amplification, nucleated cell counts were estimated. The data were produced by immunoSEQ multiplex PCR, yet TCRdb's version contains in-frame clones alone and is incomplete. That table gives V, J and clone size, and the DNA gave D and trimming. The repertoire consists of about 46,000 clones, with 80% to 90% occurring once and the leading ten covering less than 20%. Trimming took 4 bases from V and 2 from J, leaving 6 bases between them. This CDR3 has 12 amino acids. The germline V gene has CDR1 LGHDT and CDR2 YNNKEL (reference sequence). Sequencing was carried out using peripheral blood. The sequence came from a human donor in a cohort sampled during active COVID-19. The chain has TRBV3-1 (or the pseudogene TRBV3-2) and TRBJ2-7; TRBD2 is a possible D gene (5 bases). CDR3 sequence reads: CASSRGTYEQYF. For the CDR3, the DNA is TGTGCCAGCAGCCGAGGGACCTACGAGCAGTACTTC.